This T cell receptor beta chain came from a study of CD8+CD57+ T cells in acquired aplastic anemia. Turning to the study itself: Recorded DNA amounts for sorted CD4+ and CD8+ cells had an average of around 3.5 ug. General study points: In common between the patients and the controls were some 28 CD8+ CDR3 sequences.

According to the study, genomic DNA was the template for TCR beta VDJ and CDR3 profiling. TCRdb re-called the reads with MiXCR, one entry per CDR3 protein. The data show fewer than 300,000 distinct CDR3 sequences, with around 82% seen just once and roughly two fifths held by the top ten. With regard to this clonotype: What it recognizes is unknown.

For sequencing, patients were chosen who had shown expansion of CD8+CD57+ cells by flow cytometry. The cohort consisted entirely of patients having severe acquired aplastic anemia. By the time of blood sampling, patients had still received no therapy. What was sequenced was sorted CD4+, CD8+, or CD8+CD57+ T cells (not recorded which) from PBMCs. This TCR came from a human donor with aplastic anemia.

CDR3 protein: CASSLVVTRGDTQYTF. The CDR3 DNA sequence: TGTGCCAGCAGCTTGGTAGTGACTAGGGGAGATACGCAGTACACCTTC. This chain connects TRBV7-2 to TRBJ1-2; D possibly corresponds to TRBD1 (5 bases). CDR1 is SGHTA and CDR2 is FQGNSA in the germline V gene. V gave up 3 bases and J gave up 11 bases, with 25 bases separating them. The CDR3 sequence is 16 residues long.